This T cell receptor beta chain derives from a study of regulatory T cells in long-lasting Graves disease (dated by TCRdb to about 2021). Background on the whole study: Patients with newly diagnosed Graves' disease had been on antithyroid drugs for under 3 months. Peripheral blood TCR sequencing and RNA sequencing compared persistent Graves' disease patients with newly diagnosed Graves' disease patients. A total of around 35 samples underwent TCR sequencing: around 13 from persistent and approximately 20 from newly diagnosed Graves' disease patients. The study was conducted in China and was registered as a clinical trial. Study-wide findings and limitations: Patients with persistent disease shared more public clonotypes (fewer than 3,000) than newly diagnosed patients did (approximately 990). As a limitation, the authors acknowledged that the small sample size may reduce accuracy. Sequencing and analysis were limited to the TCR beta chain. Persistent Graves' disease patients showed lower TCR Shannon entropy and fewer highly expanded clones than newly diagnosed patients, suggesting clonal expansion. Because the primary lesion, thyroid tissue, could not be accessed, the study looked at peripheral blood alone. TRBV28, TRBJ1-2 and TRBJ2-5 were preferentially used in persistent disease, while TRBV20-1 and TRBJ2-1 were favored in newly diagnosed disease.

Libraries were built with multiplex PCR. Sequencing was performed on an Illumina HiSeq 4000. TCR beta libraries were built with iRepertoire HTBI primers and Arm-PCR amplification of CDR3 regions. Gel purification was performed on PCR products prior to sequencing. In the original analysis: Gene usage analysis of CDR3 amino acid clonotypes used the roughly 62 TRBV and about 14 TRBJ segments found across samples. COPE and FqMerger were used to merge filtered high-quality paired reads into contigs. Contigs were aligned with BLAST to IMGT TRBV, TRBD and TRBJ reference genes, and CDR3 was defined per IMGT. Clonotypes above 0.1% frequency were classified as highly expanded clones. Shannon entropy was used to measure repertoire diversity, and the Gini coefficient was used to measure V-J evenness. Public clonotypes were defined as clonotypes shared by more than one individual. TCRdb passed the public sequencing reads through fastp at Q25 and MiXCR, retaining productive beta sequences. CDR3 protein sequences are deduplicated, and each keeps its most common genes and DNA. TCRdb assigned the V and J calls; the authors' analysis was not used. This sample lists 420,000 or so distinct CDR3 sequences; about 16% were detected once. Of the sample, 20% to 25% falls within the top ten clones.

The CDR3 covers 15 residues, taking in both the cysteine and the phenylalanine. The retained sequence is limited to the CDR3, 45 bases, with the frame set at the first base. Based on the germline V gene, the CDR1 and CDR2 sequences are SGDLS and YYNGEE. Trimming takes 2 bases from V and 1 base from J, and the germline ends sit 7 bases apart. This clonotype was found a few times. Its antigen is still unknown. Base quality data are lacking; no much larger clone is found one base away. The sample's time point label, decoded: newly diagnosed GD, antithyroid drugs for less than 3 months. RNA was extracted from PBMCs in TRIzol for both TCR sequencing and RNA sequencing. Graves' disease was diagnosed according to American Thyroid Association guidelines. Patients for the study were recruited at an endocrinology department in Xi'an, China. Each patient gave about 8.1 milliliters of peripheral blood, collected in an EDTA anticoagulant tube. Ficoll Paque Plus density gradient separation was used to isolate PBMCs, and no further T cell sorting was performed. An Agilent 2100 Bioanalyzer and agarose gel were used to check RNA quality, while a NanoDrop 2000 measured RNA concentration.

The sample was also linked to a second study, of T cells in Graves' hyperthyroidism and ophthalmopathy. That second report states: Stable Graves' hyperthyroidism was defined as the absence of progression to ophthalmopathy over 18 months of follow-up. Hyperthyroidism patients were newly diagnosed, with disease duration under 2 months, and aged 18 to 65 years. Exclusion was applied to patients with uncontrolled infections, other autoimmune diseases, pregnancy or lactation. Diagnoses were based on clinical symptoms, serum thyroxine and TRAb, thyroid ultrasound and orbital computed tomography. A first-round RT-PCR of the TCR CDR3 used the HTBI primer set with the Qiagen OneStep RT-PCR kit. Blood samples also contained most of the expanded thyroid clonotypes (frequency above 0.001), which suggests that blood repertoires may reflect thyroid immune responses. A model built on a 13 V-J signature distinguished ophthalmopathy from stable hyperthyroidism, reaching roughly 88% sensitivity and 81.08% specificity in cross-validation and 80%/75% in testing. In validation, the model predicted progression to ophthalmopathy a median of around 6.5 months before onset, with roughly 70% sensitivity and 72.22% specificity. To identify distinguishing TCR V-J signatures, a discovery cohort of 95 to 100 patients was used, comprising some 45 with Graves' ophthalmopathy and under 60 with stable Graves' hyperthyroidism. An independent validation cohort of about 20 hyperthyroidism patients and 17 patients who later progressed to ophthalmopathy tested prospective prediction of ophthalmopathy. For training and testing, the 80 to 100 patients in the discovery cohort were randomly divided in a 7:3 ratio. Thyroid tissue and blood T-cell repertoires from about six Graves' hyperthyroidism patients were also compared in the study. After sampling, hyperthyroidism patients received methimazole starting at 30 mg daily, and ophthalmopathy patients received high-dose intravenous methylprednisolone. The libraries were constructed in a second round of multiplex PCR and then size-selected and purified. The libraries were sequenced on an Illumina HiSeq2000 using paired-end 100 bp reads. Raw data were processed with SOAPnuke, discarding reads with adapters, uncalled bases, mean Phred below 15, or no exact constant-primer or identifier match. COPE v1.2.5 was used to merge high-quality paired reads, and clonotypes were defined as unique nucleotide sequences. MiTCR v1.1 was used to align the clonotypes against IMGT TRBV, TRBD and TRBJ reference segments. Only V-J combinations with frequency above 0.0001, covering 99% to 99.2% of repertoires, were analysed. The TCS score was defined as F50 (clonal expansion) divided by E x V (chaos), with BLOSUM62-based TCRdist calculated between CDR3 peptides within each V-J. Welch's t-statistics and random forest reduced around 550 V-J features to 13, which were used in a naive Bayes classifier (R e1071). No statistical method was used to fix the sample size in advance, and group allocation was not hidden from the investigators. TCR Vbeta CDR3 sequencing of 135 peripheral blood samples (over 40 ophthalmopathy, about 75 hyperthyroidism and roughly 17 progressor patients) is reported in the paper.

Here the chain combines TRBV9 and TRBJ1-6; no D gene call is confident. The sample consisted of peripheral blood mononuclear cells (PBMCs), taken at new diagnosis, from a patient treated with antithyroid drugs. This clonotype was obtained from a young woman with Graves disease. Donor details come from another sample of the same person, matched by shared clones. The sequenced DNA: TGTGCCAGCAGCGTCGGGGAGTCCTATAATTCACCCCTCCACTTT. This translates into CASSVGESYNSPLHF.